Sequencing of this T cell receptor beta chain was carried out in a study of long-term antiretroviral therapy in people with HIV. Investigators performed immunoSEQ version v3.0 at survey level. Method: immunoSEQ multiplex PCR; TCRdb's copy keeps in-frame clones and lacks some. The sample has about 33,000 clones; 65% to 80% are singletons. J was trimmed by 0 bases and V by 5 bases; bases with no gene match: 9. The CDR3 consists of 18 residues. CDR1 is SGHTA, CDR2 FQGNSA, per germline. The chain has TRBV7-2 and TRBJ2-1; 11 nucleotides align to TRBD2. This receptor was taken from a woman in her forties or fifties with HIV. Sequences were derived from unsorted PBMCs, sampled 2 years after starting antiretroviral therapy. CDR3 region: CASSILAGAPSSYNEQFF. The CDR3, as DNA: TGTGCCAGCAGCATACTAGCGGGGGCTCCAAGCTCCTACAATGAGCAGTTCTTC.